This entry is about one T cell receptor (beta chain). The antigen remains undetermined. The data were taken from a study of shared clonotypes between healthy human individuals. The authors split each subset's genomic DNA evenly across several immunoSEQ plates. Source study methods: Junction-only immunoSEQ data arrived without quality scores, meaning filtering differed. Sequenced by immunoSEQ multiplex PCR; TCRdb stores in-frame clones only, minus some. V, J and clone size reflect that table, while D and trimming were determined from the DNA. The sample has about 1.5 million clones, 95% to 99% seen once. Broader study findings: Incomplete sequencing of sorted subsets was indicated by rarefaction despite large depth.

Germline V gene data show CDR1 as SGHRS and CDR2 as YFSETQ. The CDR3 has 15 residues. Deletions cut 0 bases from V and 1 base from J, with 9 bases between. Participating donors were healthy, HIV-negative adults free of recent acute infections or vaccinations. This TCR was sampled from a man aged 25 to 45 in good health. The rearrangement links TRBV5-1 to TRBJ2-3, with a possible D match to TRBD2 (5 bases). Sequencing was done on a sample of naive CD4+ T cells sorted from blood. Indicated subset: CD45RA+ positively selected. CDR3 sequence: CASSLARRGTDTQYF. CDR3 sequence (DNA): TGCGCCAGCAGCTTGGCCAGGCGGGGCACAGATACGCAGTATTTT.